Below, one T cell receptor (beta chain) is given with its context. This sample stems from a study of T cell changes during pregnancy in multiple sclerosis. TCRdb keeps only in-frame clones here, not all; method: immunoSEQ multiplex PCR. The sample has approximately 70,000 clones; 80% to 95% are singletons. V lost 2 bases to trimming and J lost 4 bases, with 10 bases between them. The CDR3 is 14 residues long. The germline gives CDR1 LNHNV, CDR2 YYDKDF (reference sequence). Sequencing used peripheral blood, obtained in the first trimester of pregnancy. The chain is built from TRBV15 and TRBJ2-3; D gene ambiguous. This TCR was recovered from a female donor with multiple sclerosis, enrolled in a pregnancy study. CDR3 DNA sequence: TGTGCCACCAGCAGAATCCGTGTAGCAGATACGCAGTATTTT. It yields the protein CATSRIRVADTQYF.